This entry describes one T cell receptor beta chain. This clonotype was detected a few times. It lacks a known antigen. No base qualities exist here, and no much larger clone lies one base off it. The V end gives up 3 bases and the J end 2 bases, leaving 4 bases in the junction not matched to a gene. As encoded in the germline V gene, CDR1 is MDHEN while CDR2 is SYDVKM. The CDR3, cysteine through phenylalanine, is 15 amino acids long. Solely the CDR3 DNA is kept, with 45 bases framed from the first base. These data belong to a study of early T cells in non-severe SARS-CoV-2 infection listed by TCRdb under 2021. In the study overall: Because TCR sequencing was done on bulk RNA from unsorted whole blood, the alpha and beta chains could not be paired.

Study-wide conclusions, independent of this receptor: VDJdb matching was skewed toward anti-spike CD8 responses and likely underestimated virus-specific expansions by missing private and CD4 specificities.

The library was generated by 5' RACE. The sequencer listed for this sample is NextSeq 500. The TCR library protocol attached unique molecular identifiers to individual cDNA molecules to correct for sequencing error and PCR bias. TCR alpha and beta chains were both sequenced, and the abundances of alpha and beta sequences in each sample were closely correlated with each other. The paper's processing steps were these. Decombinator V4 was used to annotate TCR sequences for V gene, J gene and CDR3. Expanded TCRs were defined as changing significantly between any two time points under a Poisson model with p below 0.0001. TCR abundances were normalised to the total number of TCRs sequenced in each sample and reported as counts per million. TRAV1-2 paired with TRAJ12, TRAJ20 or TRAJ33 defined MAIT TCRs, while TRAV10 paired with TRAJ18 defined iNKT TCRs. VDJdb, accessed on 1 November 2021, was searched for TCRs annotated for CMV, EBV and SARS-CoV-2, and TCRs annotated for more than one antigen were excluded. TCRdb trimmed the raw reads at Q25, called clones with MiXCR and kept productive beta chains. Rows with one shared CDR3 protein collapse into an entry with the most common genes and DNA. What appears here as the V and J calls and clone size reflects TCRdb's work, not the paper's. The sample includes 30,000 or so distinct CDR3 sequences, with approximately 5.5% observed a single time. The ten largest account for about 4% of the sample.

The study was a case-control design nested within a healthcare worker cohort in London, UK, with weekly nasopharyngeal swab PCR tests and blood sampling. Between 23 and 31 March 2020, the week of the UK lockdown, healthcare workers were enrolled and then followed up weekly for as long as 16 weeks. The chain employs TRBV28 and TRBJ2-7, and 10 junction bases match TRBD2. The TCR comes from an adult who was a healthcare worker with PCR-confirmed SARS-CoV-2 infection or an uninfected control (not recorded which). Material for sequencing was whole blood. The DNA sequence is TGTGCCAGCAGTTTTAGCGGGAGGCAAACCTACGAGCAGTACTTC. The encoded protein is CASSFSGRQTYEQYF.